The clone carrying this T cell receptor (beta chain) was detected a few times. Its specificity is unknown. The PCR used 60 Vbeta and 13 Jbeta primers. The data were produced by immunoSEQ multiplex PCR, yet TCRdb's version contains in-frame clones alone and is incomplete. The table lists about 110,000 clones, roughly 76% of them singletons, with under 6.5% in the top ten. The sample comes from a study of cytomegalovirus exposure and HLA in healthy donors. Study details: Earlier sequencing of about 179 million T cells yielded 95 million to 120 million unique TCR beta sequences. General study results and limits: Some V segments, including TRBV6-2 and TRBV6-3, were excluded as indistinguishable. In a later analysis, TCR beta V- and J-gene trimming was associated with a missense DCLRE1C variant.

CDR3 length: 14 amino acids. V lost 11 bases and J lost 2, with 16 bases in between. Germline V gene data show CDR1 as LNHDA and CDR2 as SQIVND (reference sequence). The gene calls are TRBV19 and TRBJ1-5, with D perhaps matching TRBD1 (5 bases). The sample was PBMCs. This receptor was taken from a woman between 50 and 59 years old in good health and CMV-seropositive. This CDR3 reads CASRGSFRNQPQHF. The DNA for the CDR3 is TGTGCCTCAAGGGGTTCGTTTCGCAATCAGCCCCAGCATTTT.